This TCR beta chain was sequenced for a study of cytomegalovirus exposure and HLA in healthy donors. As for the study in general: Inside one of the first data releases sat around 85 million unique TCRs taken from HLA-typed donors.

General study findings and limits: For cytomegalovirus status, the classifier reportedly gave diagnoses with high specificity and sensitivity. Specificity of a few CMV-associated chains for CMV antigens was verified in vitro.

Likely unrecorded immune exposures existed in these nominally healthy donors. The PCR employed 60 Vbeta primers together with 13 Jbeta primers. Profiling relied on immunoSEQ multiplex PCR, and the TCRdb table lists in-frame clones only, not all of them. The sample lists some 220,000 clones; roughly 91% were seen once. The CDR3 is made up of 13 amino acids. Notes on this clone: Its antigen is undetermined.

The origin of this receptor is a woman aged 18 to 35 in good health and CMV-seronegative. The specimen was PBMCs. The V gene is TRBV1, the J gene TRBJ2-5; TRBD2, the table's D call, was not compared with the DNA. TRBV1 is listed as a pseudogene. CDR3 sequence reads: CTASGSGRETQYF. For the CDR3, the DNA is TGCACCGCTAGCGGGTCTGGCCGGGAGACCCAGTACTTC.